This T cell receptor beta chain was obtained from a study of technical replicates of blood from several donors. TCRdb's table, derived via immunoSEQ multiplex PCR, lists solely in-frame clones and lacks some. The top ten clones hold approximately 10% of a sample with some 15,000 clones, just under 85% of them seen once. This clone was observed a handful of times. Material for sequencing was PBMCs. This clonotype was obtained from a human donor in good health.

CDR3 amino acids: CASSGIALARGFYEQYF. CDR3 in DNA: TGTGCCAGCAGTGGAATCGCGTTAGCGCGAGGATTCTACGAGCAGTACTTC. The rearrangement uses TRBV25-1 and TRBJ2-7, with D possibly TRBD2 on 5 matching bases. Germline values: CDR1 MGHDK, CDR2 SYGVNS. CDR3 length: 17 amino acids. The V end lost 4 bases, the J end lost 3 bases, and 22 bases lay between the germline ends.